Shown below are 26 T cell receptor beta chains from a single sample sequenced in a study of beta chain features in type 1 diabetes. TCRB transcripts that were expressed got sequenced, as all of the isolated RNA had been reverse transcribed. Only in-frame clones appear in the TCRdb table, and some are missing; sequencing was by immunoSEQ multiplex PCR. The sample includes tens of thousands of clones, around a third seen only once; the top ten take over 0.35%. Sequencing was carried out using stem cell memory CD4+ T cells from blood. These receptors were taken from a young woman in good health.

V gene TRBV30 combines with J gene TRBJ2-1; TRBD1 agrees at 8 bases. This CDR3 comprises 15 residues. In germline, CDR1 is GTSNPN, CDR2 SVGIG (reference sequence). Trimming removed 4 bases from V and 0 bases from J; junction bases left unmatched: 5. This CDR3 reads CAWIKQGGSYNEQFF. The CDR3 nucleotides read TGTGCCTGGATAAAACAGGGGGGCTCCTACAATGAGCAGTTCTTC.

The V gene is TRBV18, the J gene TRBJ2-2; D gene unclear. Germline V gives CDR1 KGHSH, CDR2 LQKENI. The V gene lost 3 bases and the J gene lost 4 bases, with 6 bases spanning the gap. The CDR3 totals 13 residues. The CDR3 DNA follows: TGTGCCAGCTCACCGAGAATCACCGGGGAGCTGTTTTTT. Translated: CASSPRITGELFF.

V and J are TRBV4-3 and TRBJ1-1, with D tentatively TRBD1 (6 bases). The V end was cut by 1 base, the J end by 1 base, with 10 bases between. CDR3 length: 15 residues. Per the germline V gene, CDR1 is LGHNA and CDR2 is YSLEER. CDR3 sequence (DNA): TGCGCCAGCAGCCAAGGGGGCAGGGGGAACACTGAAGCTTTCTTT. Its translation is CASSQGGRGNTEAFF.

This clone was counted only a few times. V gene TRBV18 combines with J gene TRBJ2-7, with 11 bases lining up with TRBD1. Germline V gives CDR1 KGHSH, CDR2 LQKENI. The CDR3 contains 14 residues. V dropped 5 bases and J dropped 6; count of bases not matched to a gene: 6. DNA of the CDR3: TGTGCCAGCTCATCTGGACAGGGGGCCTTCGAGCAGTACTTC. Protein: CASSSGQGAFEQYF.

This clone occurred a few times. It is unclear where the CDR3 begins or ends on the DNA, so no DNA is shown, and the CDR3 is as TCRdb lists it. The V call is TRBV5-1, the J call TRBJ2-7; TRBD1, the table's D call, lacks a check against the DNA. Germline assignment: CDR1 SGHRS and CDR2 YFSETQ. The CDR3 is made up of 15 amino acids, end residues included. The CDR3 is CASSFGTGSTYEQHF.

The sample holds many counts of this clone. V is TRBV30 and J is TRBJ2-5; TRBD1 agrees at 7 bases. CDR1 is GTSNPN and CDR2 is SVGIG in the germline V gene (reference sequence). Unmatched junction bases numbered 3, after V lost 3 bases and J lost 5 bases. This CDR3 comprises 12 residues. The CDR3 bases are TGTGCCTGGAGCGAGGACAGGGAGACCCAGTACTTC. Its protein is CAWSEDRETQYF. Full variable domain (outside the CDR3, taken from reference TRBV30 and TRBJ2-5): SQTIHQWPATLVQPVGSPLSLECTVEGTSNPNLYWYRQAAGRGLQLLFYSVGIGQISSEVPQNLSASRPQDRQFILSSKKLLLSDSGFYLCAWSEDRETQYFGPGTRLLVL.

The V gene is TRBV5-4, the J gene TRBJ2-7; 9 bases map to TRBD2. The germline CDR1 and CDR2 sequences are SGHNT and YYREEE (reference sequence). Trimming took 2 bases from V and 2 from J; bases not matched to a gene: 5. The CDR3 contains 15 residues. The CDR3 nucleotides read TGTGCCAGCAGCTTTTCTGGCGGGGGGGCCTACGAGCAGTACTTC. Residues: CASSFSGGGAYEQYF. Complete variable domain (other parts from reference TRBV5-4 and TRBJ2-7): ETGVTQSPTHLIKTRGQQVTLRCSSQSGHNTVSWYQQALGQGPQFIFQYYREEENGRGNFPPRFSGLQFPNYSSELNVNALELDDSALYLCASSFSGGGAYEQYFGPGTRLTVT.

This chain uses TRBV6-1 with TRBJ2-5; 7 positions match TRBD2. V lost 3 bases, J lost 9 bases, and 7 bases stayed unmatched. This CDR3 is built from 13 residues. The germline V gene has CDR1 MNHNS and CDR2 SASEGT. The CDR3 is CASSDGTTTSQYF. In nucleotides, the CDR3 is TGTGCCAGCAGTGATGGGACTACCACGTCCCAGTACTTC.

The chain is built from TRBV6-5 and TRBJ2-6; no firm D call. Germline values: CDR1 MNHEY, CDR2 SVGAGI. This CDR3 has 13 amino acids. V lost 9 bases, J lost 0 bases, and 6 bases lay in between. CDR3 loop: CASMFSGANVLTF. As DNA, the CDR3 is TGTGCCAGTATGTTCTCTGGGGCCAACGTCCTGACTTTC.

Ten or more counts support this clone. The chain is built from TRBV7-9 and TRBJ2-1; 9 bases are a match to TRBD2. With 3 bases clipped from V and 3 bases from J, the junction kept 3 bases outside the gene matches. From germline, CDR1 is SEHNR and CDR2 FQNEAQ (reference sequence). This CDR3 is 15 amino acids long. CDR3: CASSFVAGVYNEQFF. CDR3 DNA sequence: TGTGCCAGCAGCTTCGTAGCGGGAGTCTACAATGAGCAGTTCTTC. Looking up the rest from reference TRBV7-9 and TRBJ2-1 gives the full variable domain: DTGVSQNPRHKITKRGQNVTFRCDPISEHNRLYWYRQTLGQGPEFLTYFQNEAQLEKSRLLSDRFSAERPKGSFSTLEIQRTEQGDSAMYLCASSFVAGVYNEQFFGPGTRLTVL.

This clone was seen more than once but under ten times. V gene TRBV5-1 combines with J gene TRBJ2-7, with D tentatively TRBD2 (5 bases). The V gene's germline CDR1 is SGHRS and CDR2 YFSETQ. V was trimmed by 0 bases and J by 7 bases, leaving 11 bases between them. The CDR3 is made up of 13 amino acids. The CDR3 loop is CASSLGPGGEQYF. In DNA form, the CDR3 reads TGCGCCAGCAGCTTGGGTCCGGGCGGGGAGCAGTACTTC.

The table lists this clone with a few counts. The chain joins TRBV9 to TRBJ2-3; D uncertain. Trimming took off 2 bases at V and 2 bases at J, with 3 bases between the two ends. CDR1 SGDLS and CDR2 YYNGEE come from the germline V gene. This CDR3 spans 12 amino acids. The CDR3 DNA is TGTGCCAGCAGCGTGGCCACAGATACGCAGTATTTT. Residues: CASSVATDTQYF.

This clone was seen a few times. The chain links TRBV5-1 to TRBJ1-4, with D perhaps matching TRBD1 (6 bases). V was shortened by 4 bases and J by 5 bases, with 12 bases between the two germline ends. CDR1 is SGHRS, CDR2 YFSETQ, per germline. The CDR3 is made up of 14 amino acids. The CDR3 loop is CASSEGQRNEKLFF. CDR3 nucleotides: TGCGCCAGCAGCGAAGGACAGAGGAATGAAAAACTGTTTTTT. Variable domain in full (rest from reference TRBV5-1 and TRBJ1-4): KAGVTQTPRYLIKTRGQQVTLSCSPISGHRSVSWYQQTPGQGLQFLFEYFSETQRNKGNFPGRFSGRQFSNSRSEMNVSTLELGDSALYLCASSEGQRNEKLFFGSGTQLSVL.

This clone was seen a few times. V and J are TRBV30 and TRBJ1-5; D possibly corresponds to TRBD1 (6 bases). V shed 6 bases and J shed 2 bases, with 11 bases lying between them. The CDR3 is made up of 13 amino acids. Germline loops: CDR1 GTSNPN, CDR2 SVGIG (reference sequence). The CDR3 loop reads CACQTGGNQPQHF. The DNA for the CDR3 is TGTGCCTGTCAGACAGGAGGCAATCAGCCCCAGCATTTT. Full variable domain (outside the CDR3, taken from reference TRBV30 and TRBJ1-5): SQTIHQWPATLVQPVGSPLSLECTVEGTSNPNLYWYRQAAGRGLQLLFYSVGIGQISSEVPQNLSASRPQDRQFILSSKKLLLSDSGFYLCACQTGGNQPQHFGDGTRLSIL.

This clone was observed a few times. This rearrangement joins TRBV4-1 to TRBJ2-3, with 10 bases aligning to TRBD2. Germline CDR1 MGHRA, CDR2 YSYEKL. The CDR3 covers 17 residues. The J segment lost 5 bases and the V segment lost 1 base, leaving 9 bases of the junction unmatched. The CDR3 loop is CASSQAYSGGPVDTQYF. In DNA, the CDR3 is TGCGCCAGCAGCCAAGCCTATAGCGGGGGGCCTGTAGATACGCAGTATTTT.

Worth noting for this clone: The germline gene is not matched at one end of the junction; a read error may be the cause. This sequence joins TRBV7-7 and TRBJ2-5, with 9 positions matching TRBD1. Per germline, CDR1 SSHAT and CDR2 FNYEAQ (reference sequence). The CDR3 runs 14 residues. The DNA of the CDR3 is TGTGCTAGCAGCCCGACAGGGGGGAGAGAGACCCAGTACTTC. Protein product: CASSPTGGRETQYF.

This chain uses TRBV18 with TRBJ1-2, with D possibly being TRBD1 (6 bases). Germline values: CDR1 KGHSH, CDR2 LQKENI. V was clipped by 6 bases and J by 0 bases, with 14 bases between them. The CDR3 runs 15 residues. CDR3 in DNA: TGTGCCAGCTCCCAGGACAGCAGACCTAACTATGGCTACACCTTC. Its protein product is CASSQDSRPNYGYTF.

J is TRBJ2-2 and V is TRBV5-1, with D perhaps matching TRBD1 (6 bases). With 5 bases removed from V and 4 bases from J, the gap between germline ends came to 15 bases. The CDR3 loop spans 15 amino acids. Per germline, CDR1 SGHRS and CDR2 YFSETQ. This CDR3 reads CASSSGPGATGELFF. CDR3 in DNA: TGCGCCAGCAGTTCCGGCCCAGGGGCCACCGGGGAGCTGTTTTTT.

Only a few counts were recorded for this clone. The chain carries TRBV9 and TRBJ1-2; 7 nucleotides line up with TRBD1. Germline CDR1 reads SGDLS; CDR2 reads YYNGEE. The CDR3 has 13 residues. V lost 6 bases, J lost 6 bases, and 8 bases stayed unmatched. CDR3 in DNA: TGTGCCAGCAACAGACAGGGTCAAAATGGCTACACCTTC. It encodes CASNRQGQNGYTF.

As regards this clone: Other DNA variants within this sample encode the same CDR3. V usage is TRBV5-1 and J usage is TRBJ2-5; TRBD1 matches 7 bases. In germline, CDR1 is SGHRS, CDR2 YFSETQ. With V trimmed by 0 bases and J by 1 base, 3 bases remained unmatched. There are 15 residues in the CDR3. The CDR3 sequence is CASSLAQGIQETQYF. CDR3 DNA sequence: TGCGCCAGCAGCTTGGCACAGGGGATCCAAGAGACCCAGTACTTC.

This clone was observed a handful of times. The rearrangement joins TRBV4-2 to TRBJ2-7; 7 positions match TRBD2. With V trimmed by 4 bases and J by 1 base, 7 bases remained unmatched. Germline V gene lookup returns CDR1 LGHNA and CDR2 YNFKEQ. CDR3 length: 15 residues. The CDR3 sequence is CASSLTSLGSYEQYF. CDR3 coding DNA: TGTGCCAGCAGCCTGACTAGCTTGGGGTCCTACGAGCAGTACTTC.

This clone appeared a few times. This chain connects TRBV19 to TRBJ2-2; 8 bases match TRBD2. In germline, CDR1 is LNHDA, CDR2 SQIVND (reference sequence). With 10 bases clipped from V and 5 bases from J, the junction kept 9 bases outside the gene matches. The CDR3 length is 14 residues. In DNA form, the CDR3 reads TGTGCCACCTCTTTTGCTAGCGGGACCGGGGAGCTGTTTTTT. Residues: CATSFASGTGELFF.

V is TRBV18 and J is TRBJ2-1, with D perhaps TRBD1 (6 bases). The V end lost 6 bases, the J end lost 5 bases, and 11 bases lay between the germline ends. In germline, CDR1 is KGHSH, CDR2 LQKENI. The CDR3 loop spans 13 amino acids. For the CDR3, the DNA is TGTGCCAGCTCTTCAGGGACAAACAATGAGCAGTTCTTC. It encodes CASSSGTNNEQFF.

V is TRBV7-2 and J is TRBJ2-3; 10 bases align to TRBD2. The CDR3 contains 18 residues. Unmatched junction bases numbered 6, after V lost 0 bases and J lost 0 bases. Germline assignment: CDR1 SGHTA and CDR2 FQGNSA. This chain's CDR3 is CASSLADQRGGSTDTQYF. CDR3 nucleotides: TGTGCCAGCAGCTTAGCGGATCAGCGGGGGGGCAGCACAGATACGCAGTATTTT.

V gene TRBV21-1 combines with J gene TRBJ2-4; the table assigns TRBD2, which was not confirmed against the DNA. TRBV21-1 is noted as a pseudogene. The CDR3 sequence is 18 residues long. CDR3 DNA: TGTGCCAGCAGCAAAACAGGGGGTCTAGCGGGAGCGGAAAACATTCAGTACTTC. Protein sequence: CASSKTGGLAGAENIQYF.

The chain recombines TRBV5-4 with TRBJ2-5; 11 bases match TRBD2. Germline-derived CDR1 and CDR2 are SGHNT and YYREEE (reference sequence). The CDR3 runs to 15 residues. V was clipped by 0 bases and J by 5 bases; unmatched bases: 3. DNA of the CDR3: TGTGCCAGCAGCTTGGGACTAGCGGGATATGAGACCCAGTACTTC. Amino acids: CASSLGLAGYETQYF.